The TCR beta chain under discussion was sequenced for a study of blood T cell repertoires in COVID-19. Looking at the study overall: In each case, the material was cDNA or gDNA derived from T cells, B-cell-depleted T cells, or PBMCs.

The CDR3 has 16 residues. Germline V gene sequence: CDR1 SGHNT, CDR2 YYREEE (reference sequence). Deletions cut 3 bases from V and 2 bases from J, with 15 bases between. Per the study methods: It was from reference gene primer amplification that nucleated cell counts were estimated. This table comes from immunoSEQ multiplex PCR, and its TCRdb copy is limited to in-frame clones, with some not included. V and J calls and clone size come straight from that table; D and trimming were deduced from the DNA. The sample lists just over 90,000 clones, just under 80% seen once, with roughly 15% in the top ten.

The V call is TRBV5-4, the J call TRBJ1-3; no reliable D call. The sequencing sample was made of peripheral blood. The TCR was taken from a human donor in a cohort sampled during active COVID-19. The CDR3 region has the DNA TGTGCCAGCAGCTCTCGCACAGCAGGCCCTGGAAACACCATATATTTT. It translates to CASSSRTAGPGNTIYF.